This TCR beta chain was documented in a study of T cells expressing NK-cell markers. Study-wide background: All TCR beta repertoires analysed originated from sorted CD3+CD56+NKG2C+, CD3+CD56+NKG2C- and CD3+CD56-NKG2C+ T cells. Whole-study results and caveats: A range of about 1.0-7.5% of CD8+ T cells consisted of dominant NKG2C+ clonotypes in more than five donors.

Notes on this clonotype: Its antigen remains unidentified.

The CDR3 is 16 amino acids. Germline values: CDR1 KGHSH, CDR2 LQKENI. One entry per CDR3 protein, without DNA, is what TCRdb gives after re-calling the 5' RACE reads. Recorded for this sample: a few hundred thousand distinct CDR3 sequences. The receptor was isolated from a man younger than 35 in good health. V usage is TRBV18 and J usage is TRBJ2-1. Sequencing was performed on blood T cells: a sorted CD56 or NKG2C T cell subset, CD4+ or CD8+ T cells, or bulk PBMC T cells (not recorded which). The CDR3: CASSPQTGRRYNEQFF.